Listed here are 25 T cell receptor beta chains from one sample, sequenced in a study of cytomegalovirus exposure and HLA in healthy donors. The PCR contained 60 Vbeta and 13 Jbeta primers. This table comes from immunoSEQ multiplex PCR, and its TCRdb copy is limited to in-frame clones, with some not included. The sample comprises under 150,000 clones, around 80% of which are singletons, and 2.5% to 3% rests with the top ten. Input material: PBMCs. The receptors come from a boy between 2 and 10 years old in good health and CMV-seronegative.

CDR3 sequence (DNA): TGTGCCAGCAGCCCAGACAATAAAAACATTCAGTACTTC. It specifies CASSPDNKNIQYF. The rearrangement joins TRBV7-9 to TRBJ2-4, with D unclear. Germline CDR1 and CDR2: SEHNR and FQNEAQ (reference sequence). Trimming removed 5 bases from V and 4 bases from J, with 9 bases in between. CDR3 length: 13 residues. The variable domain in full, completed from reference TRBV7-9 and TRBJ2-4, reads DTGVSQNPRHKITKRGQNVTFRCDPISEHNRLYWYRQTLGQGPEFLTYFQNEAQLEKSRLLSDRFSAERPKGSFSTLEIQRTEQGDSAMYLCASSPDNKNIQYFGAGTRLSVL.

The chain uses TRBV6-5 and TRBJ1-1; 8 bases are a match to TRBD1. The junction had 2 bases not matched to a gene; V was cut back by 2 bases and J by 0 bases. Germline loops: CDR1 MNHEY, CDR2 SVGAGI. This CDR3 is 15 amino acids long. The CDR3 coding sequence is TGTGCCAGCAGTTACGACAGGGGAATGAACACTGAAGCTTTCTTT. Translation: CASSYDRGMNTEAFF.

This clone was seen once. V is TRBV5-4 and J is TRBJ1-4; maybe TRBD1 (6 bases). Trimming pared 3 bases from V and 8 bases from J, leaving 14 bases between. The CDR3 runs 14 residues. Per the germline V gene, CDR1 is SGHNT and CDR2 is YYREEE (reference sequence). CDR3 region: CASSSDLQGEKLFF. CDR3 nucleotides: TGTGCCAGCAGCTCTGACCTACAGGGCGAAAAACTGTTTTTT.

This clone was detected once. The V and J genes are TRBV2 and TRBJ1-1; D is undetermined. The germline CDR1 and CDR2 sequences are SNHLY and FYNNEI. With 7 bases removed from V and 4 bases from J, the gap between germline ends came to 13 bases. The CDR3 consists of 13 residues. CDR3 sequence reads: CASIGVRLTEAFF. CDR3 in DNA: TGTGCCAGCATCGGCGTCAGGCTCACTGAAGCTTTCTTT.

The chain joins TRBV28 to TRBJ2-7; 8 bases map to TRBD1. CDR3 length: 13 amino acids. Germline V gene sequence: CDR1 MDHEN, CDR2 SYDVKM. Losses at the gene ends were 2 bases for V and 9 bases for J; bases not matched to a gene: 6. As DNA, the CDR3 is TGTGCCAGCAGTTTACGACAGGGGCCAGGGCAGTACGTC. Translating it yields CASSLRQGPGQYV.

The V call is TRBV10-3, the J call TRBJ1-1; a weak D match, TRBD1 (6 bases). V was cut by 10 bases and J by 1 base, with 13 bases left in between. Germline V gene lookup returns CDR1 ENHRY and CDR2 SYGVKD. This CDR3 is built from 13 residues. CDR3: CATRTDPNTEAFF. CDR3 DNA: TGTGCCACCCGGACAGACCCGAACACTGAAGCTTTCTTT.

This chain uses TRBV2 with TRBJ2-7, with D tentatively TRBD2 (6 bases). From germline, CDR1 is SNHLY and CDR2 FYNNEI. The V end lost 3 bases, the J end lost 3 bases, and 12 bases lay between the germline ends. The CDR3 covers 14 residues. The CDR3 spells CASSEEGLGYEQYF. CDR3 nucleotide sequence: TGTGCCAGCAGTGAGGAGGGACTCGGCTACGAGCAGTACTTC.

Points on this clone: Sequence at one end of the junction differs from germline and may be a read error. The chain combines TRBV7-9 with TRBJ1-1; a weak D match, TRBD1 (5 bases). The CDR3 has 14 residues. The germline CDR1 and CDR2 sequences are SEHNR and FQNEAQ (reference sequence). The CDR3 loop is CSSSQQGPNTEAFF. The CDR3 nucleotides are TGTTCCAGCAGCCAGCAGGGCCCGAACACTGAAGCTTTCTTT.

The chain combines TRBV6-4 with TRBJ2-3; 11 bases align to TRBD2. V dropped 3 bases and J dropped 6; count of bases not matched to a gene: 5. Germline V gene sequence: CDR1 MRHNA, CDR2 SNTAGT. The CDR3 is made up of 15 amino acids. CDR3 in DNA: TGTGCCAGCAGTGAAACTAGCGGGAGTAGGGATACGCAGTATTTT. Residues: CASSETSGSRDTQYF.

This rearrangement joins TRBV10-3 to TRBJ2-1; TRBD2 matches at 10 bases. The CDR3 is made up of 15 amino acids. Germline CDR1 and CDR2: ENHRY and SYGVKD. The V segment lost 10 bases and the J segment 8 bases; nucleotides outside the gene matches: 14. CDR3 loop: CATREAGGPWHEQFF. The CDR3 DNA reads as TGTGCCACTAGGGAAGCGGGAGGGCCTTGGCATGAGCAGTTCTTC.

This clone came up a few times. The genes are TRBV6-1 and TRBJ1-1; the match to TRBD1 covers 9 bases. Germline V gives CDR1 MNHNS, CDR2 SASEGT. The length of the CDR3 is 14 residues. With 5 bases clipped from V and 4 bases from J, the junction kept 5 bases outside the gene matches. CDR3 coding DNA: TGTGCCAGCAGTTCCGGGACAGGGAGCACTGAAGCTTTCTTT. Encoded protein: CASSSGTGSTEAFF.

This chain connects TRBV7-3 to TRBJ2-3, with D perhaps TRBD2 (6 bases). Germline CDR1 reads SGHTA; CDR2 reads FQGTGA. The length of the CDR3 is 14 residues. V was pared by 3 bases and J by 2 bases, with 9 bases between. CDR3 amino acids: CASSFGGTTDTQYF. The CDR3 coding sequence is TGTGCCAGCAGCTTCGGAGGGACCACAGATACGCAGTATTTT.

This clone was found a few times. V gene TRBV27 combines with J gene TRBJ1-4, with 10 bases matching TRBD1. Germline CDR1 and CDR2: MNHEY and SMNVEV (reference sequence). Trimming cost V 8 bases and J 8 bases; bases outside gene matches: 8. CDR3 length equals 14 residues. The CDR3 DNA reads as TGTGCCAGCCGACAGACAGGGGGCATCGAAAAACTGTTTTTT. Translation: CASRQTGGIEKLFF.

The sample holds one count of this clone. The J gene is TRBJ2-1, the V gene TRBV5-1; 14 bases align to TRBD2. The ends lost 5 bases at V and 9 bases at J; junction bases unmatched: 7. The CDR3 consists of 15 residues. Germline loops: CDR1 SGHRS, CDR2 YFSETQ. The CDR3 spells CASRIGTSGSGEQFF. In nucleotides, the CDR3 is TGCGCCAGCAGGATCGGGACTAGCGGGAGTGGTGAGCAGTTCTTC.

CDR3 sequence (DNA): TGTGCCAGCAGCTTACGTACAGGTACCCTTTGTGAAAAACTGTTTTTT. Translating gives CASSLRTGTLCEKLFF. The V call is TRBV7-3, the J call TRBJ1-4, with a tentative D call TRBD1 (5 bases). The CDR3 sequence is 16 residues long. The germline CDR1 and CDR2 sequences are SGHTA and FQGTGA. Trimming took off 2 bases at V and 7 bases at J, with 17 bases between the two ends.

This rearrangement joins TRBV5-1 to TRBJ2-1; 14 bases line up with TRBD2. CDR1 and CDR2 (germline): SGHRS, YFSETQ. The V gene end was trimmed by 7 bases and the J gene end by 8 bases; junction bases not matched to a gene: 11. The CDR3 spans 16 residues. CDR3 nucleotides: TGCGCCAGCCGGACGGGACTAGCGGGAGAAATGGATGAGCAGTTCTTC. Translation: CASRTGLAGEMDEQFF.

The chain employs TRBV29-1 and TRBJ1-1; D not certain. In germline, CDR1 is SQVTM, CDR2 ANQGSEA. The CDR3 has 13 residues. Trimming removed 5 bases at V and 0 bases at J, with 10 bases between. CDR3 sequence reads: CSVWEPMNTEAFF. The CDR3 DNA reads TGCAGCGTTTGGGAGCCCATGAACACTGAAGCTTTCTTT.

V is TRBV19 and J is TRBJ1-5; D unclear. Trimming took 9 bases from V and 2 from J, leaving 14 bases between them. Germline CDR1 is LNHDA and CDR2 is SQIVND (reference sequence). The CDR3 is made up of 14 amino acids. CDR3 DNA sequence: TGTGCCAGCGCGAGGGAGGGAGGCAATCAGCCCCAGCATTTT. It translates to CASAREGGNQPQHF.

The chain joins TRBV7-8 to TRBJ2-2; the match to TRBD1 covers 9 bases. This CDR3 is 17 amino acids long. The J segment lost 6 bases and the V segment lost 5 bases, leaving 13 bases of the junction unmatched. Germline V gene lookup returns CDR1 SGHVS and CDR2 FQNEAQ. CDR3 nucleotides: TGTGCCAGCAGCGTAATCCGGGACAGGGCGACCTCCGGGGAGCTGTTTTTT. This encodes CASSVIRDRATSGELFF.

The gene calls are TRBV4-2 and TRBJ2-2; 12 nucleotides agree with TRBD2. This CDR3 region has 16 residues. With V trimmed by 0 bases and J by 10 bases, 6 bases remained unmatched. CDR1 is LGHNA and CDR2 is YNFKEQ in the germline V gene. The CDR3 sequence is CASSQDTPSGGAELFF. The CDR3 region has the DNA TGTGCCAGCAGCCAAGATACCCCTAGCGGGGGGGCGGAGCTGTTTTTT.

The chain uses TRBV2 and TRBJ2-7; the match to TRBD1 covers 8 bases. With V trimmed by 7 bases and J by 0 bases, 5 bases remained unmatched. CDR1 SNHLY and CDR2 FYNNEI come from the germline V gene. The CDR3 loop spans 14 amino acids. CDR3 amino acids: CASKKTGDSYEQYF. The CDR3 DNA follows: TGTGCCAGCAAGAAGACAGGGGACTCCTACGAGCAGTACTTC.

The genes are TRBV5-6 and TRBJ2-1; a possible D gene is TRBD1 (6 bases). The CDR3 has 17 residues. Germline CDR1 is SGHDT and CDR2 is YYEEEE. The ends were cut back, 1 base at V and 5 bases at J, with 19 bases in the middle. The CDR3 bases are TGTGCCAGCAGCTTGCGGTGGCCCAGGGGCTTCAACAATGAGCAGTTCTTC. Residues: CASSLRWPRGFNNEQFF.

This clone occurred a few times. The gene calls are TRBV5-8 and TRBJ1-1; D gene unclear. This CDR3 has 11 residues. Looked up from germline, CDR1 is SGHTS and CDR2 is YDEGEE. The V end lost 4 bases, the J end lost 3 bases, and 4 bases lay between the germline ends. The CDR3, as DNA: TGTGCCAGCAGCGTCGACACTGAAGCTTTCTTT. Its translation: CASSVDTEAFF.

This chain joins TRBV10-3 and TRBJ2-7; perhaps TRBD1 as D (6 bases). CDR1 and CDR2 from the germline V gene are ENHRY and SYGVKD. Trimming pared 0 bases from V and 3 bases from J, leaving 9 bases between. The CDR3 is made up of 14 amino acids. Here the CDR3 reads CAISESGRGYEQYV. The CDR3 DNA reads as TGTGCCATCAGTGAGTCCGGCAGGGGCTACGAGCAGTACGTC.

This chain uses TRBV5-1 with TRBJ2-1; tentative D call: TRBD1 (5 bases). The CDR3 spans 15 residues. The germline V gene encodes CDR1 SGHRS and CDR2 YFSETQ. V lost 4 bases to trimming and J lost 9 bases, with 20 bases between them. The CDR3 loop is CASSKQVSNTGEQFF. The CDR3 DNA follows: TGCGCCAGCAGCAAACAGGTCTCGAACACAGGTGAGCAGTTCTTC.